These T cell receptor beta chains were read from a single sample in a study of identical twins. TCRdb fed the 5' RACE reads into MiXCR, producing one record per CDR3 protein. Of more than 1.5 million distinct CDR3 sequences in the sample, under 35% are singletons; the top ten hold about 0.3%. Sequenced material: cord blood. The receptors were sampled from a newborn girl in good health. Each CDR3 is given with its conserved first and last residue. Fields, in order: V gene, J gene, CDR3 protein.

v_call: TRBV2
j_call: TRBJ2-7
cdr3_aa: CASSEHPYEQYF

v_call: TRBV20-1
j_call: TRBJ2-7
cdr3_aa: CSAPRTGNYEQYF

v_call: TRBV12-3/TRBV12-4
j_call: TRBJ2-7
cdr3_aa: CASRNGQGANEQYF

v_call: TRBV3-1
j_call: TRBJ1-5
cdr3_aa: CASSQGLGNQPQHF

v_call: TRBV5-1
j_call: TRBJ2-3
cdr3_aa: CASSLADGGGSTDTQYF

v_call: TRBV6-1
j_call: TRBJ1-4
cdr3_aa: CASSVQPGQASNEKLFF

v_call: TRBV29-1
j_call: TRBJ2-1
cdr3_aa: CSVGGVEQFF

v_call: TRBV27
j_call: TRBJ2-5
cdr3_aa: CAGVGLGAGETQYF

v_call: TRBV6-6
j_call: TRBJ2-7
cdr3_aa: CASSWGEFEQYF

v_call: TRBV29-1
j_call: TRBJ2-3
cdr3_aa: CSVEGDGSGTDTQYF

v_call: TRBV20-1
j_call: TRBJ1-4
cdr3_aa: CSATTGGPNEKLFF

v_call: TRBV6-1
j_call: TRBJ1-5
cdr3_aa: CASRIDRENQPQHF

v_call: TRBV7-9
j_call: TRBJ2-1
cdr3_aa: CASSWGPLGDHEQFF

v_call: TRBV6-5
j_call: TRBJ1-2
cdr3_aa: CATLLRIYGYTF

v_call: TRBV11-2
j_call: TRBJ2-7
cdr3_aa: CASSLEGGGARYEQYF

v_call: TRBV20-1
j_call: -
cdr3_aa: CSARDLVGYSYNEQYF

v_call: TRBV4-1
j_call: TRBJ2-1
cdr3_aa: CASSQDLGLAGSQFF

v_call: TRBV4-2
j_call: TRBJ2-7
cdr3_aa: CASSQGEQGGNYEQYF

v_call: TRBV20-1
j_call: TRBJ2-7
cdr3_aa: CSASRQLQFGSYEQYF

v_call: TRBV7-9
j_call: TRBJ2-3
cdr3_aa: CASSSRLKTASNTQYF

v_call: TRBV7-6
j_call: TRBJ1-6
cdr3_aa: CASSLRVQEAPLHF

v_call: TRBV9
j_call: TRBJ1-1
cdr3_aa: CASSVDMANTEAFF

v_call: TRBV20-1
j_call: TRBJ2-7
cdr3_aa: CSASPRSISEQYF

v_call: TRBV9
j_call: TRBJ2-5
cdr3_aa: CASSGQVHQETQYF

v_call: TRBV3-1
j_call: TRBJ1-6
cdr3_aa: CASSQGAFNSPLHF

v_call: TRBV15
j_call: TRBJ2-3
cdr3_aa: CATSRDLPVDTQYF

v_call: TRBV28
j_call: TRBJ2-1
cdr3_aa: CASSSPPSNEQFF

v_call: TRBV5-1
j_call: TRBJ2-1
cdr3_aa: CASFTSGGWSRNEQFF

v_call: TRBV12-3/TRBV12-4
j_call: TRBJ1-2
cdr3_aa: CASSFQSPTGSYGYTF

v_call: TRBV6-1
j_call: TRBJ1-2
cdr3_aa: CAGSERPGSNYGYTF

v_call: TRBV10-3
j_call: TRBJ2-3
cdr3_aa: CAISAPGKPGTDTQYF

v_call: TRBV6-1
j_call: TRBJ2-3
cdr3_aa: CASSSTPRDCCTDTQYF

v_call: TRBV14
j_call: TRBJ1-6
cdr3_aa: CASSPTGGCFSPLHF

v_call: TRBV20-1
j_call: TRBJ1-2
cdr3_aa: CSAEQGRYGYTF

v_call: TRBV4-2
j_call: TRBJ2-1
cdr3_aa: CASGQDRPGEQFF

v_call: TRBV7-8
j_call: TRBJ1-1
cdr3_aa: CASSFRRAGGSTEAFF

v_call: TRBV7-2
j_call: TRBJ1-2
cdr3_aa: CASSSMWTDYGYTF

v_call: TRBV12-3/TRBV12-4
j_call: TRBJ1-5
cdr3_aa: CASSLRSGNQPQHF

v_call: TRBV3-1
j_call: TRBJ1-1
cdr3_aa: CASSQDSGNTEAFF

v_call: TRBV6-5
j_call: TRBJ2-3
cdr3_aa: CASSSARDRRTDTQYF

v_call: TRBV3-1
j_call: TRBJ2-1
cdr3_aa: CASMPAGSSYNEQFF

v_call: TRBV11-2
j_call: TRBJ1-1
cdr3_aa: CASSLGVRTEAFF

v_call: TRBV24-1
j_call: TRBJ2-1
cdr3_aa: CATRDGYNEQFF

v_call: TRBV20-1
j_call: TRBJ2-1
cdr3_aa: CSARDWGWTSFSNEQFF

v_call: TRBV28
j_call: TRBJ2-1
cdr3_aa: CASGSPWGSNYNEQFF

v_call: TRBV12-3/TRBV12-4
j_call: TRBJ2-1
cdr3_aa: CASSLGASAYNEQFF

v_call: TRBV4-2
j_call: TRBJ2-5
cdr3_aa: CASSPEVPRDGETQYF